This TCR beta chain derives from a study of CD8 T cells in ankylosing spondylitis. Germline values: CDR1 MNHNS, CDR2 SASEGT. V shed 5 bases and J shed 2 bases, with 19 bases lying between them. The CDR3 is 17 amino acids. TCRdb re-analysed the 5' RACE reads in MiXCR, keeping a single row per CDR3 protein. The profile shows 300,000 to 350,000 distinct CDR3 sequences, roughly 15% of them singletons. As concerns this clonotype: Its antigen is as yet unknown.

The study, taken as a whole, reports: For ankylosing spondylitis blood, a TCR beta motif of under 10 highly homologous variants appeared characteristic.

The chain has TRBV6-1 and TRBJ2-1; weak D call: TRBD1 (7 bases). This clonotype originated in a male donor with ankylosing spondylitis or in good health (not recorded which). Specimen: blood, either unsorted or a sorted T cell fraction (not recorded which). The CDR3 spells CASSRQGPGETYNEQFF. The CDR3 DNA sequence: TGTGCCAGCAGTCGACAGGGTCCGGGAGAAACCTACAATGAGCAGTTCTTC.